The clone carrying this TCR beta chain was seen a few times. The sample belongs to a study of human T cells and chemical hapten exposure. Time point defined: pre-sensitization, week 0. The sample's treatment: therapeutic diphenylcyclopropenone sensitization with weekly scalp DPC. Separate cDNA molecules received unique molecular identifiers, which the library attached to them. TCRdb redid the calling of the RACE reads with MiXCR, one entry per CDR3 protein. The sample gives 300,000 to 450,000 distinct CDR3 sequences, about 5% of which show up once; under 9.5% is in the top ten. Sequenced here: whole blood, sampled in connection with sensitization to the hapten diphenylcyclopropenone (DPC). The receptor was derived from a woman in her late teens or twenties with alopecia areata. Some clones in this sample may be carry-over from other donors' samples.

This chain's CDR3 is CSVVRGPAGYNEQFF. CDR3 sequence (DNA): TGCAGCGTTGTAAGGGGGCCCGCGGGGTACAATGAGCAGTTCTTC. The chain has TRBV29-1 and TRBJ2-1, with D possibly being TRBD1 (7 bases). Trimming left V 4 bases short and J 4 bases short, with 17 bases between. This CDR3 is built from 15 residues. Germline V gene sequence: CDR1 SQVTM, CDR2 ANQGSEA.